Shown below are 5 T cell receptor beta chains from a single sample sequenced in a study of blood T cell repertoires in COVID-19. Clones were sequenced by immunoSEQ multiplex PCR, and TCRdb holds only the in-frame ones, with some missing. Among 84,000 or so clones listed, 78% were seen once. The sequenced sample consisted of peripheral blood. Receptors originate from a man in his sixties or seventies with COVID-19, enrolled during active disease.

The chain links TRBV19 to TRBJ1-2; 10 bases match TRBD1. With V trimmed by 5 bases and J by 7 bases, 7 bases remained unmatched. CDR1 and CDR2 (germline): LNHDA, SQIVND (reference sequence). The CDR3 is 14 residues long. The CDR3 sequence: CASSFDRGRFGYTF. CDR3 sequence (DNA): TGTGCCAGTAGTTTTGACAGGGGGCGGTTTGGCTACACCTTC.

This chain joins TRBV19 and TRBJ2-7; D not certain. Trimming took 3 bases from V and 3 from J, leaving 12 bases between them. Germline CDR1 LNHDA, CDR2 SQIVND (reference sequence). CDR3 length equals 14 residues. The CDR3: CASSIEDSVYEQYF. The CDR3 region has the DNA TGTGCCAGTAGTATTGAGGATTCGGTCTACGAGCAGTACTTC.

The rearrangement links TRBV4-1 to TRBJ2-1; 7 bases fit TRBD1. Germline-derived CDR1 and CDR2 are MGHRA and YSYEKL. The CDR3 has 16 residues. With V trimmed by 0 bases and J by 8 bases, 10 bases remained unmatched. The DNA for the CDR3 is TGCGCCAGCAGCCAAGATACAGGGGTTTATGCGCATGAGCAGTTCTTC. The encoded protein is CASSQDTGVYAHEQFF.

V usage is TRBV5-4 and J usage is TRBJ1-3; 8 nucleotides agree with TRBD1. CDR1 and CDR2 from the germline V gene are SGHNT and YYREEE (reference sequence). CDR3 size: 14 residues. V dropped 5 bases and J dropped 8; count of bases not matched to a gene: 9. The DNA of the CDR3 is TGTGCCAGCAGACCGCAGGGGGCTTCAGACACCATATATTTT. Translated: CASRPQGASDTIYF. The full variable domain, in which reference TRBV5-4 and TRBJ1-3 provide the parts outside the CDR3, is ETGVTQSPTHLIKTRGQQVTLRCSSQSGHNTVSWYQQALGQGPQFIFQYYREEENGRGNFPPRFSGLQFPNYSSELNVNALELDDSALYLCASRPQGASDTIYFGEGSWLTVV.

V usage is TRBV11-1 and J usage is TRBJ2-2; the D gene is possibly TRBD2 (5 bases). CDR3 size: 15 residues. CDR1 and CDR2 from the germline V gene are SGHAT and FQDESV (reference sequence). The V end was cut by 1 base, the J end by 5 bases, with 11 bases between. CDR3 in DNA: TGTGCCAGCAGCTTAGAGTCTAGCTTTACCGGGGAGCTGTTTTTT. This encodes CASSLESSFTGELFF.